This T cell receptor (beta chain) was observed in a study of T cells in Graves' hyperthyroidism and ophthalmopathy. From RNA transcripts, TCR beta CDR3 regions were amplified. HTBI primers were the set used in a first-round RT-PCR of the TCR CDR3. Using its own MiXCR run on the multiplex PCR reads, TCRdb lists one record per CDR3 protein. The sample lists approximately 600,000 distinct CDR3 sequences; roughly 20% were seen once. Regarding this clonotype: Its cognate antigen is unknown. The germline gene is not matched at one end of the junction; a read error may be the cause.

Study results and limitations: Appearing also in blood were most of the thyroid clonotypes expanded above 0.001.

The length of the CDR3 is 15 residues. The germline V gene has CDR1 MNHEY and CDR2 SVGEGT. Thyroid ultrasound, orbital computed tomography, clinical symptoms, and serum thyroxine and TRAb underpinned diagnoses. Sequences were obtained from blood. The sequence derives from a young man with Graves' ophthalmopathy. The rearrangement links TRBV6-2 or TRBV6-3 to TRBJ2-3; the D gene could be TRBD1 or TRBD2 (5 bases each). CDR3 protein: CASSPRGWSTGTQYF. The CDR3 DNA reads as TGTGCCAGCAGTCCCCGGGGTTGGAGCACAGGTACGCAGTATTTT.